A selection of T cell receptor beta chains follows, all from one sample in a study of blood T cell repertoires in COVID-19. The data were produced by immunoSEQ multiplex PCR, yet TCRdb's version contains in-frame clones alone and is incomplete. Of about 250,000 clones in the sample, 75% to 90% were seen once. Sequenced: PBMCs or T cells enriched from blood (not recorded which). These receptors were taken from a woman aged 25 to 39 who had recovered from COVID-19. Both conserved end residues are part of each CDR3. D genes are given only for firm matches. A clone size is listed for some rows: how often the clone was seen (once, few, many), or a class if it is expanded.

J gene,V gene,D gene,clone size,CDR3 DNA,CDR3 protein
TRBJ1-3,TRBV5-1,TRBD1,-,TGCGCCAGCAGCTTGGGACAGGGGCCTTCCTTCTCTGGAAACACCATATATTTT,CASSLGQGPSFSGNTIYF
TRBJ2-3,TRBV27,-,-,TGTGCCAGCAGCCCGGGACTGGAGCACACAGATACGCAGTATTTT,CASSPGLEHTDTQYF
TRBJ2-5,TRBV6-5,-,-,TGTGCCAGCAGTTACTTCCCGGACAGTCAAGAGACCCAGTACTTC,CASSYFPDSQETQYF
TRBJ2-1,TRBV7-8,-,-,TGTGCCAGCAGCTTAATTAAGCTTTCCTACAATGAGCAGTTCTTC,CASSLIKLSYNEQFF
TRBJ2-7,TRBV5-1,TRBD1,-,TGCGCCAGCAGCTCCACCGGGACAGGGGCCGAGCAGTACTTC,CASSSTGTGAEQYF
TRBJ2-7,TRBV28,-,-,TGTGCCAGCAGTTTGTCGACAGATATCTGGGAGCAGTACTTC,CASSLSTDIWEQYF
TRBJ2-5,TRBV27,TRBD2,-,TGTGCCAGCAGTCTTATAGCGGGTACGAGAGAGACCCAGTACTTC,CASSLIAGTRETQYF
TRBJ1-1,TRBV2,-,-,TGTGCCAGCAGTGTAAGCCAGGGGAACACTGAAGCTTTCTTT,CASSVSQGNTEAFF
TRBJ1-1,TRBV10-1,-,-,TGCGCCAGCAGTGAGTCGCAGTCACTGAACACTGAAGCTTTCTTT,CASSESQSLNTEAFF
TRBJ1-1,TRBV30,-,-,TGTGCCTGGAGTGATCAGGTGAACACTGAAGCTTTCTTT,CAWSDQVNTEAFF
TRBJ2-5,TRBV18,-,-,TGTGCCAGCTCACCGGGCGCCGCGGAGACCCAGTACTTC,CASSPGAAETQYF
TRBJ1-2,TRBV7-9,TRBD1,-,TGTGCCAGCAGCCCTACAGGGGGCCACTATGGCTACACCTTC,CASSPTGGHYGYTF
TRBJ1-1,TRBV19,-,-,TGTGCCAGTCTCGAACAGAAGAACACTGAAGCTTTCTTT,CASLEQKNTEAFF
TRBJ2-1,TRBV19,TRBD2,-,TGTGCCAGTAGTAATTGGCTAGCGGGAGTGAATGAGCAGTTCTTC,CASSNWLAGVNEQFF
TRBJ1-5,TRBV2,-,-,TGTGCCAGCAGTGAATGGCTTAGGGGTCGGAATCAGCCCCAGCATTTT,CASSEWLRGRNQPQHF
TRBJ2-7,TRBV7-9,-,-,TGTGCCAGCAGCTTAGCGAGGGGGTTAGTTTACGAGCAGTACTTC,CASSLARGLVYEQYF
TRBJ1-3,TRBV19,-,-,TGTGCCAGTAGTATTTCGACAGGCTCTGGAAACACCATATATTTT,CASSISTGSGNTIYF
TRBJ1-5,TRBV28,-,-,TGTGCCAGCAGTTCTAGTATTCAGCCCCAGCATTTT,CASSSSIQPQHF
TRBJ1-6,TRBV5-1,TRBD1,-,TGCGCCAGCAGCTTGGAAGGGACAGGGGTCTATAATTCACCCCTCCACTTT,CASSLEGTGVYNSPLHF
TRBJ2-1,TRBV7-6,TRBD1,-,TGTGCCAGCAGCTTAGGGGACAGGGGCTCCTACAATGAGCAGTTCTTC,CASSLGDRGSYNEQFF
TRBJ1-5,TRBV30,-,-,TGTGCCTGGAGTGTACGAGGTTATAGCAATCAGCCCCAGCATTTT,CAWSVRGYSNQPQHF
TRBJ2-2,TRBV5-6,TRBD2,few,TGTGCCAGCACCTTACTCGGCACTAGCGGGGGATACACCGGGGAGCTGTTTTTT,CASTLLGTSGGYTGELFF
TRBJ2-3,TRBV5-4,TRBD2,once,TGTGCCAGCAGCCCCGGGACTAGCGGGGGCTTAACAGATACGCAGTATTTT,CASSPGTSGGLTDTQYF
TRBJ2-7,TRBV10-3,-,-,TGTGCCATCAGTGAGGGGCCAGGGAAGGGATACGAGCAGTACTTC,CAISEGPGKGYEQYF
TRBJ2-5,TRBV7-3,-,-,TGTGCCAGCAGCCCCCAGGTTGGAGGGACCCAGTACTTC,CASSPQVGGTQYF
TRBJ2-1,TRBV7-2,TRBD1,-,TGTGCCAGCAGCTTAGAGCCGGGACAGCGGCATGAGCAGTTCTTC,CASSLEPGQRHEQFF
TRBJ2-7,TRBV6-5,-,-,TGTGCCAGCAGTTACGGGGAGCACTCCTACGAGCAGTACTTC,CASSYGEHSYEQYF
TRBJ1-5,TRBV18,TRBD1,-,TGTGCCAGCTCACCAACCGGGACAGGGGATCAGCCCCAGCATTTT,CASSPTGTGDQPQHF
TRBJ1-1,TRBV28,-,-,TGTGCCAGCAGTGATCCTTTAGCCGCTTTCTTT,CASSDPLAAFF
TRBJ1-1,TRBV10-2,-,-,TGCGCCAGCAGTGTGGCAGGCGATGAAGCTTTCTTT,CASSVAGDEAFF
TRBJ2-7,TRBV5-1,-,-,TGCGCCAGCAGCCGCCGGGCGGGGGCCTCCTACGAGCAGTACTTC,CASSRRAGASYEQYF
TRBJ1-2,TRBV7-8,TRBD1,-,TGTGCCAGCAGCTTTAAGGGACAGGGGGTGGCTATTGGCTATGGCTACACCTTC,CASSFKGQGVAIGYGYTF
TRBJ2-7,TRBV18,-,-,TGTGCCAGCTCACCTCCCAGCTCCTACGAGCAGTACTTC,CASSPPSSYEQYF
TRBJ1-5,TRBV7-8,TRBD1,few,TGTGCCAGCAGCTTAGCATCAGGGGGAAGGGGTCAGCCCCAGCATTTT,CASSLASGGRGQPQHF
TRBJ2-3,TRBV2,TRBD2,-,TGTGCCAGCGCGGGACTAGCGGTCCCCACAGATACGCAGTATTTT,CASAGLAVPTDTQYF
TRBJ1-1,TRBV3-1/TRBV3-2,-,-,TGTGCCAGCAGCCCATACGACAGGTTGAACACTGAAGCTTTCTTT,CASSPYDRLNTEAFF
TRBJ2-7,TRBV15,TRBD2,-,TGTGCCACCAGCAGGCCTGGACTAGCGGGCCTCTACGAGCAGTACTTC,CATSRPGLAGLYEQYF
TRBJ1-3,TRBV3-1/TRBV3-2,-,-,TGTGCCAGCAGCCAAATGCGAAGCTCTGGAAACACCATATATTTT,CASSQMRSSGNTIYF
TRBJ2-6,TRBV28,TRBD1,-,TGTGCCAGCAGTTCCACGGGGACAGGGGGACGCTCTGGGGCCAACGTCCTGACTTTC,CASSSTGTGGRSGANVLTF
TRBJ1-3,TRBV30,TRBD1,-,TGTGCCTGGAGTGCAGGGGGCGCCGAATATTTT,CAWSAGGAEYF